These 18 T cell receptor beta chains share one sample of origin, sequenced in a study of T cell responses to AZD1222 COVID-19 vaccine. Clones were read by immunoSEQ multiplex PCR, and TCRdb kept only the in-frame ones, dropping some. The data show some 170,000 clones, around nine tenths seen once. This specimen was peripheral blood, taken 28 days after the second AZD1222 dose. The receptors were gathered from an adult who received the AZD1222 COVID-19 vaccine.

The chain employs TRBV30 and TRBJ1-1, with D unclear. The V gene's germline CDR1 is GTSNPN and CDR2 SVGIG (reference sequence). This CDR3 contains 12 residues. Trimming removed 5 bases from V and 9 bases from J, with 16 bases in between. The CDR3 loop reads CAWESGQKKAFF. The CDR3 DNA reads TGTGCCTGGGAATCTGGGCAGAAAAAAGCTTTCTTT.

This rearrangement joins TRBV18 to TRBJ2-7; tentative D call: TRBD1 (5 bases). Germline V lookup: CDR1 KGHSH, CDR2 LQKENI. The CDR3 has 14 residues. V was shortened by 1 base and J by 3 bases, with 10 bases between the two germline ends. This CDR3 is CASSPRGRFYEQYF. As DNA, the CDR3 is TGTGCCAGCTCACCACGGGGCAGGTTCTACGAGCAGTACTTC.

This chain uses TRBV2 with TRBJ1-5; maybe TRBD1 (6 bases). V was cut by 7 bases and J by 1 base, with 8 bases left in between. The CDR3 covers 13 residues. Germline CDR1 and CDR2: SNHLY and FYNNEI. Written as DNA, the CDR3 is TGTGCCAGCAAGGGGGAGAGCAATCAGCCCCAGCATTTT. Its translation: CASKGESNQPQHF. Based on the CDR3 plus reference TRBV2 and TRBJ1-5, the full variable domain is EPEVTQTPSHQVTQMGQEVILRCVPISNHLYFYWYRQILGQKVEFLVSFYNNEISEKSEIFDDQFSVERPDGSNFTLKIRSTKLEDSAMYFCASKGESNQPQHFGDGTRLSIL.

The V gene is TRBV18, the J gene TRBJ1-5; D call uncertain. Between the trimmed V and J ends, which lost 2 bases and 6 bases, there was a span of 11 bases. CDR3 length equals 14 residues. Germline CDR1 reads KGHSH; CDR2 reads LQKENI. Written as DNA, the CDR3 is TGTGCCAGCTCACCAACGCGGTCGGGTCAGCCCCAGCATTTT. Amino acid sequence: CASSPTRSGQPQHF.

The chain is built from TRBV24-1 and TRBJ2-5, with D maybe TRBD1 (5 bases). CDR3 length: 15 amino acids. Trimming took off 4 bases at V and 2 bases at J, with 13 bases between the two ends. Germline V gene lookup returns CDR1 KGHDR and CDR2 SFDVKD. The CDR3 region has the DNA TGTGCCACCAGTGACTACAGGTCGGGTCAAGAGACCCAGTACTTC. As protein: CATSDYRSGQETQYF.

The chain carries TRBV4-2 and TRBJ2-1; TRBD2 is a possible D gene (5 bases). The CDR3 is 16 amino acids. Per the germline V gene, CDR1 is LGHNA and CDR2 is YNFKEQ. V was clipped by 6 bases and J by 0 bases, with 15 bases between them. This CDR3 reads CASSRQRENSYNEQFF. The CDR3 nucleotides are TGTGCCAGCAGTCGGCAGAGGGAAAACTCCTACAATGAGCAGTTCTTC.

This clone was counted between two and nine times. The CDR3 DNA sequence: TGCGCCAGCAGCTTTTACAGTCCCGACACCGGGGAGCTGTTTTTT. Translated: CASSFYSPDTGELFF. The V and J genes are TRBV5-1 and TRBJ2-2; D gene uncertain. V was shortened by 2 bases and J by 3 bases, with 11 bases between the two germline ends. Per germline, CDR1 SGHRS and CDR2 YFSETQ. The CDR3 spans 15 residues.

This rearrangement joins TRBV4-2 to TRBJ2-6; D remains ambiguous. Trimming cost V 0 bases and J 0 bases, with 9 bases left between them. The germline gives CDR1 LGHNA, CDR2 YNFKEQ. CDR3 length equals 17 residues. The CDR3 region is CASSQDVGFSGANVLTF. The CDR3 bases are TGTGCCAGCAGCCAAGATGTCGGTTTCTCTGGGGCCAACGTCCTGACTTTC.

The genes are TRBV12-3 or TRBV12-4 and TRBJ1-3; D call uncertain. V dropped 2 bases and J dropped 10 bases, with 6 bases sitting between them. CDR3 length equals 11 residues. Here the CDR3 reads CASSLRLTIYF. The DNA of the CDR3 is TGTGCCAGCAGTTTAAGATTGACCATATATTTT.

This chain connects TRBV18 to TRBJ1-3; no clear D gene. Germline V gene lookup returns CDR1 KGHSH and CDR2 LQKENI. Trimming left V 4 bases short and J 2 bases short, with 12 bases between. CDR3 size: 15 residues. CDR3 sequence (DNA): TGTGCCAGCTCACAACCTAACCGGCCTGGAAACACCATATATTTT. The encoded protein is CASSQPNRPGNTIYF.

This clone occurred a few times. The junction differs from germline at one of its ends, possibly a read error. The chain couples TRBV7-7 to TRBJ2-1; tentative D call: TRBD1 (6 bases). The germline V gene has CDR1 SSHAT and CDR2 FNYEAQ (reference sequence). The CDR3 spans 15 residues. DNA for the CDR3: TGTGCTAGCAGCTTAGAGCAGACAGGCTACAATGAGCAGTTCTTC. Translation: CASSLEQTGYNEQFF. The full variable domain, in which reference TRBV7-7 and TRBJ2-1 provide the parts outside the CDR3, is GAGVSQSPRYKVTKRGQDVTLRCDPISSHATLYWYQQALGQGPEFLTYFNYEAQPDKSGLPSDRFSAERPEGSISTLTIQRTEQRDSAMYRCASSLEQTGYNEQFFGPGTRLTVL.

DNA for the CDR3: TGTGCCACCAGCCTAGCGGGGGTCCCAGATACGCAGTATTTT. As protein: CATSLAGVPDTQYF. The V and J genes are TRBV15 and TRBJ2-3; 10 bases line up with TRBD2. The CDR3 is 14 amino acids. From germline, CDR1 is LNHNV and CDR2 YYDKDF (reference sequence). The J segment lost 4 bases and the V segment lost 5 bases, leaving 3 bases of the junction unmatched.

The CDR3 loop reads CASSLRRSISGELFF. The CDR3 DNA follows: TGTGCCAGCTCCCTTAGACGGTCGATATCCGGGGAGCTGTTTTTT. V is TRBV6-5 and J is TRBJ2-2, with D unresolved. The CDR3 sequence is 15 residues long. Germline CDR1 and CDR2: MNHEY and SVGAGI. V was shortened by 8 bases and J by 6 bases, with 19 bases between the two germline ends.

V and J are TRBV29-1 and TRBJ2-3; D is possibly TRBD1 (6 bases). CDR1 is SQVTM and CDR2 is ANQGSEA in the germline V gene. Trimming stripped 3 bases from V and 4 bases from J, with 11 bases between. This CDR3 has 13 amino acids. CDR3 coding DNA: TGCAGCGTTGACCAGGGACAATCAGATACGCAGTATTTT. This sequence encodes CSVDQGQSDTQYF.

The CDR3 reads CASSILTRQGSDTEAFF. The CDR3 DNA is TGTGCCAGTAGCATACTCACCCGACAGGGGTCGGACACTGAAGCTTTCTTT. This rearrangement joins TRBV19 to TRBJ1-1, with 8 bases lining up with TRBD1. V gave up 6 bases and J gave up 3 bases; unmatched junction bases: 15. Germline V gene lookup returns CDR1 LNHDA and CDR2 SQIVND (reference sequence). The CDR3 is 17 residues long.

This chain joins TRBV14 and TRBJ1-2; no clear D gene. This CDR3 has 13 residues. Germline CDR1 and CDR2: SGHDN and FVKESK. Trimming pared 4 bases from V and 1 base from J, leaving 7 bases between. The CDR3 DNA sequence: TGTGCCAGCAGCCCACAGCGTAACTATGGCTACACCTTC. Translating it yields CASSPQRNYGYTF.

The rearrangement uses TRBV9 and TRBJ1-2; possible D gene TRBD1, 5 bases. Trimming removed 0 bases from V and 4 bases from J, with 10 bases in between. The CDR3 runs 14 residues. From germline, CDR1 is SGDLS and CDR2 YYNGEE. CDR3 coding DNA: TGTGCCAGCAGCGTAGGGGGGGGAAGCTATGGCTACACCTTC. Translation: CASSVGGGSYGYTF. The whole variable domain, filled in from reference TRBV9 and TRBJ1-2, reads DSGVTQTPKHLITATGQRVTLRCSPRSGDLSVYWYQQSLDQGLQFLIQYYNGEERAKGNILERFSAQQFPDLHSELNLSSLELGDSALYFCASSVGGGSYGYTFGSGTRLTVV.

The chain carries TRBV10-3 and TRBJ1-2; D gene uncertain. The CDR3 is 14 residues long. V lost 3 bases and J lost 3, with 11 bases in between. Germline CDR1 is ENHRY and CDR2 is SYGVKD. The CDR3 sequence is CAISDDPVHYGYTF. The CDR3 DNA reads TGTGCCATCAGTGACGATCCGGTTCACTATGGCTACACCTTC.